This T cell receptor (beta chain) stems from a study of cytomegalovirus exposure and HLA in healthy donors. Study-level information: In a later analysis, the roughly 120 validation repertoires were reported to have used the same platform as the 550 to 850 first-cohort repertoires.

The CDR3 has 13 residues. V lost 8 bases and J lost 8; bases outside the gene matches: 4. The germline V gene encodes CDR1 GTSNPN and CDR2 SVGIG (reference sequence). On this clone: Its antigen remains unidentified.

Regarding the study as a whole: That first-cohort TCR clusters tended to co-occur in the 95 to 150 validation repertoires was found in a later analysis. 150 or so TCR beta chains were listed as cytomegalovirus-associated.

Clones were read by immunoSEQ multiplex PCR, and TCRdb kept only the in-frame ones, dropping some. The sample has some 260,000 clones, about 88% seen once; the top ten hold around 12%. The sequence was collected from a man aged 18-30 years in good health and CMV-seropositive. The chain couples TRBV30 to TRBJ2-1, with TRBD2 identical over 15 bases. The sample was PBMCs. The CDR3 sequence: CAGGLAGGYEQFF. The DNA for the CDR3 is TGTGCCGGAGGACTAGCGGGAGGGTATGAGCAGTTCTTC.